Each of the 30 T cell receptor beta chains below was sequenced from the same sample in a study of cytomegalovirus exposure and HLA in healthy donors. PCR was performed using 60 Vbeta and 13 Jbeta primers. The method was immunoSEQ multiplex PCR; TCRdb's version includes in-frame clones alone and lacks a portion of them. The sample carries 70,000 to 80,000 clones, 82% recorded once. The sample was PBMCs. The receptors stem from a man aged 18 to 29 in good health and CMV-seronegative.

CDR3 loop: CASRGGWGRTDTQYF. CDR3 bases: TGTGCCAGCCGCGGGGGGTGGGGCAGAACAGATACGCAGTATTTT. The V gene is TRBV27, the J gene TRBJ2-3; 8 bases line up with TRBD2. The CDR3 has 15 residues. Trimming cost V 8 bases and J 3 bases; bases outside gene matches: 10. The germline gives CDR1 MNHEY, CDR2 SMNVEV (reference sequence).

The chain links TRBV18 to TRBJ2-1; 11 bases line up with TRBD2. Germline loops: CDR1 KGHSH, CDR2 LQKENI. The CDR3 runs 14 residues. The junction had 3 bases not matched to a gene; V was cut back by 6 bases and J by 5 bases. CDR3: CASSPGLADNEQFF. The CDR3 nucleotides read TGTGCCAGCTCCCCGGGACTAGCGGACAATGAGCAGTTCTTC.

The V call is TRBV5-1, the J call TRBJ2-3; 7 nucleotides match TRBD2. The CDR3 has 16 residues. Germline-derived CDR1 and CDR2 are SGHRS and YFSETQ. V gave up 4 bases and J gave up 2 bases; unmatched junction bases: 10. The CDR3 DNA follows: TGCGCCAGCAGCCCGACTAGCAGTTTATCCACAGATACGCAGTATTTT. Protein sequence: CASSPTSSLSTDTQYF. The full variable domain, its missing parts supplied by reference TRBV5-1 and TRBJ2-3, is KAGVTQTPRYLIKTRGQQVTLSCSPISGHRSVSWYQQTPGQGLQFLFEYFSETQRNKGNFPGRFSGRQFSNSRSEMNVSTLELGDSALYLCASSPTSSLSTDTQYFGPGTRLTVL.

This chain uses TRBV5-6 with TRBJ2-1; 7 nucleotides match TRBD1. The ends lost 4 bases at V and 4 bases at J; junction bases unmatched: 8. CDR1 and CDR2 from the germline V gene are SGHDT and YYEEEE. This CDR3 is 15 amino acids long. The CDR3, as DNA: TGTGCCAGCAGCCGGGACAGATCTACGTACAATGAGCAGTTCTTC. The encoded protein is CASSRDRSTYNEQFF.

The chain has TRBV2 and TRBJ2-7, with 7 nucleotides matching TRBD1. V gave up 4 bases and J gave up 3 bases; unmatched junction bases: 3. The CDR3 is made up of 13 amino acids. Germline CDR1 is SNHLY and CDR2 is FYNNEI. The CDR3, as DNA: TGTGCCAGCAGTGGACAGGGATACTACGAGCAGTACTTC. Protein: CASSGQGYYEQYF.

This chain uses TRBV11-2 with TRBJ1-2, with D uncertain. The CDR3 loop spans 15 amino acids. V lost 5 bases and J lost 7, with 20 bases in between. Germline V CDR1 and CDR2: SGHAT, FQNNGV. CDR3 loop: CASSRVGSSHGGYTF. CDR3 DNA: TGTGCCAGCAGCCGTGTCGGGAGTTCCCACGGTGGCTACACCTTC.

The V gene is TRBV11-3, the J gene TRBJ2-2; D gene unclear. Looked up from germline, CDR1 is SGHNT and CDR2 is YENEEA. This CDR3 is 15 amino acids long. V shed 0 bases and J shed 5 bases, with 10 bases lying between them. CDR3 coding DNA: TGTGCCAGCAGCTTAGAACCAGGAAGAACCGGGGAGCTGTTTTTT. Translating gives CASSLEPGRTGELFF.

CDR3 sequence: CASGWPNTEAFF. In DNA form, the CDR3 reads TGTGCCTCGGGGTGGCCGAACACTGAAGCTTTCTTT. V usage is TRBV9 and J usage is TRBJ1-1; D is undetermined. V dropped 10 bases and J dropped 1 base, with 11 bases sitting between them. The CDR3 has 12 amino acids. CDR1 and CDR2 (germline): SGDLS, YYNGEE.

The V gene is TRBV19, the J gene TRBJ2-1; D is unclear. Per germline, CDR1 LNHDA and CDR2 SQIVND (reference sequence). The CDR3 runs to 14 residues. V was shortened by 3 bases and J by 3 bases, with 9 bases between the two germline ends. The CDR3 loop reads CASSIPPSYNEQFF. In DNA, the CDR3 is TGTGCCAGTAGTATTCCCCCCAGCTACAATGAGCAGTTCTTC.

The J gene is TRBJ2-5, the V gene TRBV7-2; possibly TRBD2 for D (6 bases). The tail of the sequence fits TRBJ2-7 better, so the J call may be wrong. Germline values: CDR1 SGHTA, CDR2 FQGNSA. This CDR3 contains 13 residues. CDR3 residues: CASSMLALYEQYF. The CDR3 DNA follows: TGTGCCAGCAGTATGCTAGCGCTCTACGAGCAGTACTTC.

V usage is TRBV25-1 and J usage is TRBJ1-2; 7 positions agree with TRBD1. The CDR3 sequence is 10 residues long. Trimming removed 6 bases from V and 9 bases from J; junction bases left unmatched: 1. CDR1 and CDR2 (germline): MGHDK, SYGVNS. CDR3 nucleotides: TGTGCCAGCAGGGGACAGAGCTACACCTTC. It translates to CASRGQSYTF.

The V gene is TRBV6-6, the J gene TRBJ1-3; D not resolved. Deletions cut 7 bases from V and 3 bases from J, with 13 bases between. CDR3 size: 14 residues. From germline, CDR1 is MNHNY and CDR2 SVGAGI (reference sequence). The CDR3: CASIQTVGGNTIYF. The CDR3 nucleotides are TGTGCCAGCATCCAAACAGTAGGTGGAAACACCATATATTTT.

The chain has TRBV19 and TRBJ2-2; 12 bases align to TRBD1. The CDR3 totals 17 residues. Germline trimming cut 6 bases from V and 6 bases from J; bases unmatched to any gene: 11. CDR1 is LNHDA, CDR2 SQIVND, per germline (reference sequence). CDR3 residues: CASSSPLGTGGSGELFF. As DNA, the CDR3 is TGTGCCAGTAGCTCCCCCTTGGGGACAGGGGGCTCCGGGGAGCTGTTTTTT. The whole variable domain, remainder taken from reference TRBV19 and TRBJ2-2, is DGGITQSPKYLFRKEGQNVTLSCEQNLNHDAMYWYRQDPGQGLRLIYYSQIVNDFQKGDIAEGYSVSREKKESFPLTVTSAQKNPTAFYLCASSSPLGTGGSGELFFGEGSRLTVL.

The CDR3 sequence: CASSRDRGPNEQFF. The CDR3 coding sequence is TGTGCCAGCTCACGGGACAGGGGGCCCAATGAGCAGTTCTTC. The V call is TRBV18, the J call TRBJ2-1; 12 nucleotides align to TRBD1. The V gene's germline CDR1 is KGHSH and CDR2 LQKENI. The CDR3 contains 14 residues. J gave up 6 bases and V 4 bases, and 1 base lay outside the gene matches.

This clone was detected only a few times. This rearrangement joins TRBV7-9 to TRBJ1-1; perhaps TRBD1 as D (6 bases). The V and J ends lost 10 bases and 1 base respectively, with 16 bases between them. Germline V gives CDR1 SEHNR, CDR2 FQNEAQ (reference sequence). The length of the CDR3 is 14 residues. The CDR3: CAIHSDRQNTEAFF. CDR3 DNA: TGTGCCATCCACTCGGACAGACAGAACACTGAAGCTTTCTTT.

The chain couples TRBV4-1 to TRBJ2-1; D not certain. CDR1 and CDR2 from the germline V gene are MGHRA and YSYEKL. The germline V and J ends were trimmed by 0 bases and 5 bases, with 11 bases remaining between them. The CDR3 runs to 15 residues. In DNA, the CDR3 is TGCGCCAGCAGCCAAGAGCACAGATTGAACAATGAGCAGTTCTTC. The encoded protein is CASSQEHRLNNEQFF.

V usage is TRBV7-9 and J usage is TRBJ2-7, with D possibly matching TRBD1 (6 bases). CDR1 SEHNR and CDR2 FQNEAQ come from the germline V gene (reference sequence). Trimming left V 0 bases short and J 0 bases short, with 9 bases between. The CDR3 is 15 residues long. The CDR3 loop reads CASSLAQGHSYEQYF. The CDR3 DNA is TGTGCCAGCAGCTTAGCTCAGGGACACTCCTACGAGCAGTACTTC.

The chain joins TRBV6-5 to TRBJ1-4; D is possibly TRBD1 (5 bases). Trimming took 0 bases from V and 5 from J, leaving 10 bases between them. The CDR3 is 15 amino acids. The germline V gene has CDR1 MNHEY and CDR2 SVGAGI. The CDR3, as DNA: TGTGCCAGCAGTTACTCGGAGGGGACGAATGAAAAACTGTTTTTT. This sequence encodes CASSYSEGTNEKLFF.

This clone was seen a few times. V is TRBV7-3 and J is TRBJ2-1, with TRBD2 identical over 8 bases. With V trimmed by 1 base and J by 6 bases, 8 bases remained unmatched. Germline CDR1 reads SGHTA; CDR2 reads FQGTGA. The CDR3 loop spans 16 amino acids. The DNA for the CDR3 is TGTGCCAGCAGCTTAAGGGCAGGGGCGGGGGGCAATGAGCAGTTCTTC. Its translation: CASSLRAGAGGNEQFF.

The rearrangement links TRBV5-1 to TRBJ2-7; tentatively, D is TRBD1 (6 bases). Trimming pared 2 bases from V and 6 bases from J, leaving 15 bases between. Germline lookup yields CDR1 SGHRS and CDR2 YFSETQ. CDR3 length equals 14 residues. The CDR3 region is CASSFTTGQSEQYF. As DNA, the CDR3 is TGCGCCAGCAGCTTCACGACAGGCCAGAGCGAGCAGTACTTC.

The V and J genes are TRBV6-5 and TRBJ2-7; 9 bases map to TRBD2. CDR3 length: 15 residues. Unmatched junction bases numbered 9, after V lost 6 bases and J lost 3 bases. The germline CDR1 and CDR2 sequences are MNHEY and SVGAGI. The CDR3 here is CASSRYSGSGYEQYF. The CDR3 nucleotides are TGTGCCAGCAGCCGTTATAGCGGGAGCGGCTACGAGCAGTACTTC.

The chain has TRBV5-1 and TRBJ1-3; 10 nucleotides align to TRBD1. In germline, CDR1 is SGHRS, CDR2 YFSETQ. Trimming removed 5 bases from V and 3 bases from J; junction bases left unmatched: 5. This CDR3 comprises 15 residues. Here the CDR3 reads CASRTDRGLGNTIYF. The CDR3 region has the DNA TGCGCCAGCAGAACTGACAGGGGGCTTGGAAACACCATATATTTT.

This chain joins TRBV7-9 and TRBJ2-5; 9 bases fit TRBD2. After removal of 5 bases from V and 5 bases from J, the junction contained 12 bases not matched to a gene. The CDR3 is made up of 16 amino acids. Germline V lookup: CDR1 SEHNR, CDR2 FQNEAQ (reference sequence). As DNA, the CDR3 is TGTGCCAGCAGCCTCCTTGGGACTAGCAGTGGGGAGACCCAGTACTTC. Protein sequence: CASSLLGTSSGETQYF.

The chain combines TRBV6-1 with TRBJ2-7; TRBD1 is a possible D gene (6 bases). Germline V gives CDR1 MNHNS, CDR2 SASEGT. The CDR3 is 13 residues long. V was cut by 6 bases and J by 3 bases, with 12 bases left in between. CDR3 in DNA: TGTGCCAGCAGCAGGACAGAAGGCTACGAGCAGTACTTC. Translated: CASSRTEGYEQYF.

This clone appeared once. This chain links TRBV9 with TRBJ1-1; no clear D. The length of the CDR3 is 15 residues. V shed 0 bases and J shed 0 bases, with 9 bases lying between them. CDR1 and CDR2 (germline): SGDLS, YYNGEE. In DNA form, the CDR3 reads TGTGCCAGCAGCGTAGGGCCGTATGTGAACACTGAAGCTTTCTTT. The encoded protein is CASSVGPYVNTEAFF.

The chain is built from TRBV28 and TRBJ2-7, with D unresolved. Germline values: CDR1 MDHEN, CDR2 SYDVKM. The CDR3 covers 12 residues. V was cut by 6 bases and J by 1 base, with 7 bases left in between. CDR3 nucleotide sequence: TGTGCCAGCAGCTCCGGTTCCTACGAGCAGTACTTC. Its protein is CASSSGSYEQYF.

This chain joins TRBV19 and TRBJ1-2; TRBD1 agrees at 7 bases. The V gene end was trimmed by 4 bases and the J gene end by 5 bases; junction bases not matched to a gene: 13. Germline V gene lookup returns CDR1 LNHDA and CDR2 SQIVND (reference sequence). The CDR3 length is 16 residues. CDR3 nucleotide sequence: TGTGCCAGTAGTACGACCGGGACAGAAATGAGTTATGGCTACACCTTC. Protein: CASSTTGTEMSYGYTF.

The chain joins TRBV27 to TRBJ2-2; D gene uncertain. V was shortened by 0 bases and J by 1 base, with 9 bases between the two germline ends. The CDR3 sequence is 16 residues long. Per the germline V gene, CDR1 is MNHEY and CDR2 is SMNVEV (reference sequence). As DNA, the CDR3 is TGTGCCAGCAGTTTATCCCCTACAGTGAACACCGGGGAGCTGTTTTTT. Amino acid sequence: CASSLSPTVNTGELFF.

J is TRBJ1-2 and V is TRBV4-1; D is unclear. The CDR3 runs 16 residues. V was cut by 0 bases and J by 2 bases, with 13 bases left in between. Germline loops: CDR1 MGHRA, CDR2 YSYEKL. The DNA of the CDR3 is TGCGCCAGCAGCCAAGACCTCCGGAACAGAAACTATGGCTACACCTTC. It is translated as CASSQDLRNRNYGYTF.

This chain connects TRBV28 to TRBJ2-1, with D possibly being TRBD2 (7 bases). Germline V CDR1 and CDR2: MDHEN, SYDVKM. Trimming took off 6 bases at V and 6 bases at J, with 18 bases between the two ends. This CDR3 is built from 15 residues. The CDR3 DNA is TGTGCCAGCAGGCAGCGGGACATACCGTTCAATGAGCAGTTCTTC. Its protein product is CASRQRDIPFNEQFF. The complete variable domain, with remaining parts taken from reference TRBV28 and TRBJ2-1, reads DVKVTQSSRYLVKRTGEKVFLECVQDMDHENMFWYRQDPGLGLRLIYFSYDVKMKEKGDIPEGYSVSREKKERFSLILESASTNQTSMYLCASRQRDIPFNEQFFGPGTRLTVL.